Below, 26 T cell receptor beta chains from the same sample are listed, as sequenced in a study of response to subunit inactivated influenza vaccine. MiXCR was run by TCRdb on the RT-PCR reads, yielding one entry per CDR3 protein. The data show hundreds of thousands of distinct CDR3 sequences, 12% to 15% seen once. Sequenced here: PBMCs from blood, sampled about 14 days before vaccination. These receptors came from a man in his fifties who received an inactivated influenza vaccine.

The CDR3 reads CASSYNPASYGYTF. The CDR3 DNA sequence: TGTGCCAGCAGTTACAATCCCGCAAGCTATGGCTACACCTTC. The rearrangement joins TRBV6-5 to TRBJ1-2; D unclear. Trimming shortened V by 2 bases and J by 4 bases, and 11 bases separated the two germline ends. Germline V gene lookup returns CDR1 MNHEY and CDR2 SVGAGI. The CDR3 runs to 14 residues.

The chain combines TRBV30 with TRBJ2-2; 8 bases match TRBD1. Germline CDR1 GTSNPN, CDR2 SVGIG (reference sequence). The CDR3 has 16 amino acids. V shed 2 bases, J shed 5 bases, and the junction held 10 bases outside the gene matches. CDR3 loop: CAWSTYRDRMTGELFF. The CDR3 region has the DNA TGTGCCTGGAGTACATACCGGGACAGGATGACCGGGGAGCTGTTTTTT.

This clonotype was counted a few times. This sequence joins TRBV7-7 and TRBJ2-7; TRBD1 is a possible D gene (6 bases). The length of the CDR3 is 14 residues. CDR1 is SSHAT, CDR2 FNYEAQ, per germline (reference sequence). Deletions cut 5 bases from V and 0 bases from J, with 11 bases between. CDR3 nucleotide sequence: TGTGCCAGCAGCCAAGACAGGCACTCCTACGAGCAGTACTTC. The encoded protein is CASSQDRHSYEQYF.

CDR3 residues: CASSLSGLLSYEQYF. In DNA form, the CDR3 reads TGTGCCAGCAGCTTGTCGGGCCTACTTTCCTACGAGCAGTACTTC. This chain uses TRBV5-5 with TRBJ2-7; the D is unclear. The CDR3 runs to 15 residues. Germline loops: CDR1 SGHKS, CDR2 YYEKEE (reference sequence). Trimming removed 1 base at V and 1 base at J, with 12 bases between. Supplemented by reference TRBV5-5 and TRBJ2-7, the full variable domain reads DAGVTQSPTHLIKTRGQQVTLRCSPISGHKSVSWYQQVLGQGPQFIFQYYEKEERGRGNFPDRFSARQFPNYSSELNVNALLLGDSALYLCASSLSGLLSYEQYFGPGTRLTVT.

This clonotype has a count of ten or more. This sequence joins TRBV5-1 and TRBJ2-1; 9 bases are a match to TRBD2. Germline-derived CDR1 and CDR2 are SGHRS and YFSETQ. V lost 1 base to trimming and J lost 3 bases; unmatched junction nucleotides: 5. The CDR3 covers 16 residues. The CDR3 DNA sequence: TGCGCCAGCAGCTTGTTCTCTAGCGGGGTCTACAATGAGCAGTTCTTC. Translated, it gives CASSLFSSGVYNEQFF.

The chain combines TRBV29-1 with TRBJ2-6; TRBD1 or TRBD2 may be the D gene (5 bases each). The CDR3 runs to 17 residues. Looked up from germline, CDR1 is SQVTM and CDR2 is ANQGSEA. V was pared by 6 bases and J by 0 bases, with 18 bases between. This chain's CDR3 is CSVASPGGYSGANVLTF. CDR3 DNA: TGCAGCGTAGCTTCACCTGGGGGATACTCTGGGGCCAACGTCCTGACTTTC.

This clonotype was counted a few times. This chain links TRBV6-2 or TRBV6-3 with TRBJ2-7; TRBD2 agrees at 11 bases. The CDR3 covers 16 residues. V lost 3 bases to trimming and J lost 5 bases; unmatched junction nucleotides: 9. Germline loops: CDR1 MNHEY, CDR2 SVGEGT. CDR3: CASSYPPLAGGNEQYF. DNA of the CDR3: TGTGCCAGCAGTTATCCCCCATTAGCGGGAGGGAACGAGCAGTACTTC.

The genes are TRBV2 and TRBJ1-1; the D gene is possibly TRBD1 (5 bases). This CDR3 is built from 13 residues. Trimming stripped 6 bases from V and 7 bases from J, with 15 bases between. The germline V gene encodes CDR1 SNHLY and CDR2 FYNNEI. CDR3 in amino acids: CASRSDSVGEAFF. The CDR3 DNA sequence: TGTGCCAGCAGGTCAGACAGTGTTGGTGAAGCTTTCTTT.

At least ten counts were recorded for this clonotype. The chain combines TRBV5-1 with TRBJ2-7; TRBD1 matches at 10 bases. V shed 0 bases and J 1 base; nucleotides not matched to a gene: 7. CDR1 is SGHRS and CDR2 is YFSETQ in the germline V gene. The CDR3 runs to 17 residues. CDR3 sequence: CASSLGKAGQGSYEQYF. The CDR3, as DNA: TGCGCCAGCAGCTTGGGTAAGGCGGGACAGGGGTCCTACGAGCAGTACTTC. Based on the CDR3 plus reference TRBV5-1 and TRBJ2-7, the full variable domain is KAGVTQTPRYLIKTRGQQVTLSCSPISGHRSVSWYQQTPGQGLQFLFEYFSETQRNKGNFPGRFSGRQFSNSRSEMNVSTLELGDSALYLCASSLGKAGQGSYEQYFGPGTRLTVT.

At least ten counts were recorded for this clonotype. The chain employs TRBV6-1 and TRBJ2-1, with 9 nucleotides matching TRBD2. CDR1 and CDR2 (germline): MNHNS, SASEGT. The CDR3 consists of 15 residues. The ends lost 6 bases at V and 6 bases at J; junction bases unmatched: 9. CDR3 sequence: CASSPRGGRANEQFF. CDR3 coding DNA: TGTGCCAGCAGCCCCCGGGGCGGGAGGGCCAATGAGCAGTTCTTC.

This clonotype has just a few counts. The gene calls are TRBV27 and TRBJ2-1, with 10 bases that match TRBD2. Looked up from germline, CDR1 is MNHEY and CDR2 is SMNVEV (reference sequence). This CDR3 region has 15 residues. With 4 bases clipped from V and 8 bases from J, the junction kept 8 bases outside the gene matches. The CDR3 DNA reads TGTGCCAGCAGTTCCGAGCGGGGGGGGATCGATGAGCAGTTCTTC. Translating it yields CASSSERGGIDEQFF.

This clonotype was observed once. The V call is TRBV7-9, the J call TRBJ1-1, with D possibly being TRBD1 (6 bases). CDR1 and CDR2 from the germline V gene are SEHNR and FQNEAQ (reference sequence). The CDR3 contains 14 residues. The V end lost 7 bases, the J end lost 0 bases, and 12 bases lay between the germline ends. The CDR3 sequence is CASTSGGMNTEAFF. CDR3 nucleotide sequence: TGTGCCAGCACCTCCGGGGGCATGAACACTGAAGCTTTCTTT. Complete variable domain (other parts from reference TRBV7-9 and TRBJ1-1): DTGVSQNPRHKITKRGQNVTFRCDPISEHNRLYWYRQTLGQGPEFLTYFQNEAQLEKSRLLSDRFSAERPKGSFSTLEIQRTEQGDSAMYLCASTSGGMNTEAFFGQGTRLTVV.

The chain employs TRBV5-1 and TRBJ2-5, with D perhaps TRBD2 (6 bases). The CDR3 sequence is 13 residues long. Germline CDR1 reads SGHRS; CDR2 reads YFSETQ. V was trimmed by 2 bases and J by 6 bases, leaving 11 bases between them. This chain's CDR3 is CASSFGDWKTQYF. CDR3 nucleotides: TGCGCCAGCAGCTTCGGGGACTGGAAGACCCAGTACTTC.

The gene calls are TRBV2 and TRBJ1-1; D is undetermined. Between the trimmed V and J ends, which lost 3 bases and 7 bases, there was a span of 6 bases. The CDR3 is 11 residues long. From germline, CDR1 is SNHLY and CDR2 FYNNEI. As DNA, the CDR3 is TGTGCCAGCAGTGATGACAATGAAGCTTTCTTT. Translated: CASSDDNEAFF. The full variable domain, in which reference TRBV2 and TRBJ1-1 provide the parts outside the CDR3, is EPEVTQTPSHQVTQMGQEVILRCVPISNHLYFYWYRQILGQKVEFLVSFYNNEISEKSEIFDDQFSVERPDGSNFTLKIRSTKLEDSAMYFCASSDDNEAFFGQGTRLTVV.

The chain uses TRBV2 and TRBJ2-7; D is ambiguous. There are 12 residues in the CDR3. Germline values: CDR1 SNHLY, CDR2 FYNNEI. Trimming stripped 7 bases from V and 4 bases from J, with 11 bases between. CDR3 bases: TGTGCCAGCAATAAGGCCGCTTACGAGCAGTACTTC. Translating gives CASNKAAYEQYF.

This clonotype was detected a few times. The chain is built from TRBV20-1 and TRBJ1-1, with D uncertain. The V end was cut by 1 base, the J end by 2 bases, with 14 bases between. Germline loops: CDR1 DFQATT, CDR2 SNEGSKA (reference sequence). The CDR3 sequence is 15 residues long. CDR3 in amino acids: CSARVVPDGNTEAFF. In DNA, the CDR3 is TGCAGTGCTAGAGTTGTCCCGGACGGCAACACTGAAGCTTTCTTT.

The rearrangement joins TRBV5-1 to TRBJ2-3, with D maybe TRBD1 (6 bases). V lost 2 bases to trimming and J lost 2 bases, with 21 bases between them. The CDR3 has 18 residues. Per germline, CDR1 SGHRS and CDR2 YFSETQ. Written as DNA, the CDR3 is TGCGCCAGCAGCTTCGGCAGGGGCAGAGGGGCCACCACAGATACGCAGTATTTT. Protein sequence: CASSFGRGRGATTDTQYF.

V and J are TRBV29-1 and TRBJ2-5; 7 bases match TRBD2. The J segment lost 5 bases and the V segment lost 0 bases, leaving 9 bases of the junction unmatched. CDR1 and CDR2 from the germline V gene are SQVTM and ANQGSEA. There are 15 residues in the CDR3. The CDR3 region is CSVEDRGRGGETQYF. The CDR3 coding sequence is TGCAGCGTTGAAGATCGAGGGAGGGGAGGGGAGACCCAGTACTTC.

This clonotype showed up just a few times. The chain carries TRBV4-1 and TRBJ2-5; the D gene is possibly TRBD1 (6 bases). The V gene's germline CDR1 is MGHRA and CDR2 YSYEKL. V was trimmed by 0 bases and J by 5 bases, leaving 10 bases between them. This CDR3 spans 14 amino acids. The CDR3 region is CASSQESRGETQYF. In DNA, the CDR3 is TGCGCCAGCAGCCAAGAAAGCAGGGGCGAGACCCAGTACTTC.

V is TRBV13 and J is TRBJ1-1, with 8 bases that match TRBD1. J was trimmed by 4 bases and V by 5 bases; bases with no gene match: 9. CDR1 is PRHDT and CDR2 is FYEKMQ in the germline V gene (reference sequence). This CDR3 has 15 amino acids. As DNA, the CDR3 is TGTGCCAGCAGCCACCGAGACAGGGGAGGCACTGAAGCTTTCTTT. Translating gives CASSHRDRGGTEAFF.

For the CDR3, the DNA is TGTGCCAGCTCACCGCAACAGGTTACCGAGACCCAGTACTTC. This codes for CASSPQQVTETQYF. The chain is built from TRBV18 and TRBJ2-5, with a possible D match to TRBD1 (5 bases). The germline V gene has CDR1 KGHSH and CDR2 LQKENI. Trimming pared 3 bases from V and 5 bases from J, leaving 13 bases between. CDR3 length: 14 residues.

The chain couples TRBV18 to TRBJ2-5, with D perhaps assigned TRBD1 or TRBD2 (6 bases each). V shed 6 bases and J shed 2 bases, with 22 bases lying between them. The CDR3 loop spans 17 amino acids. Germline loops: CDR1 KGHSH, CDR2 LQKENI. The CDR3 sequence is CASSTRGGSGTQETQYF. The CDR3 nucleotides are TGTGCCAGCTCGACCCGAGGGGGTAGCGGAACTCAAGAGACCCAGTACTTC.

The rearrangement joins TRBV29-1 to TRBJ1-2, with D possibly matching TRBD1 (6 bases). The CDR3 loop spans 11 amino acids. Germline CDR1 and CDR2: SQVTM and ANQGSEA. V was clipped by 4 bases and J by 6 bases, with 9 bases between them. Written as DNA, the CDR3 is TGCAGCGTTGCAGGGGTGAATGGCTACACCTTC. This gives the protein CSVAGVNGYTF.

The CDR3 sequence: CASSLRVGSNQPQHF. CDR3 coding DNA: TGTGCCAGCAGCTTAAGGGTGGGTAGCAATCAGCCCCAGCATTTT. This chain links TRBV7-2 with TRBJ1-5; D is uncertain. Trimming shortened V by 2 bases and J by 0 bases, and 8 bases separated the two germline ends. Germline CDR1 SGHTA, CDR2 FQGNSA. This CDR3 comprises 15 residues. The full variable domain, in which reference TRBV7-2 and TRBJ1-5 provide the parts outside the CDR3, is GAGVSQSPSNKVTEKGKDVELRCDPISGHTALYWYRQSLGQGLEFLIYFQGNSAPDKSGLPSDRFSAERTGGSVSTLTIQRTQQEDSAVYLCASSLRVGSNQPQHFGDGTRLSIL.

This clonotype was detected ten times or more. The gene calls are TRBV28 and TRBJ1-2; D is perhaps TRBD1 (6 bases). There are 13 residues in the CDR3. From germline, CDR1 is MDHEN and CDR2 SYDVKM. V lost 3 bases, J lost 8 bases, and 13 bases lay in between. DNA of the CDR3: TGTGCCAGCAGTTTTCAAGGGGGAAGAGGCTACACCTTC. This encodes CASSFQGGRGYTF.

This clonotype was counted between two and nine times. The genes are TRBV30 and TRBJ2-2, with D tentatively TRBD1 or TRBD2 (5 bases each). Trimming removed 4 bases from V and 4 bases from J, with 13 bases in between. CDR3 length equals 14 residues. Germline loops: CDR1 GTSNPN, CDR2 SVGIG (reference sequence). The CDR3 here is CAWMASGGTGELFF. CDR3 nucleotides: TGTGCCTGGATGGCATCTGGGGGCACCGGGGAGCTGTTTTTT.